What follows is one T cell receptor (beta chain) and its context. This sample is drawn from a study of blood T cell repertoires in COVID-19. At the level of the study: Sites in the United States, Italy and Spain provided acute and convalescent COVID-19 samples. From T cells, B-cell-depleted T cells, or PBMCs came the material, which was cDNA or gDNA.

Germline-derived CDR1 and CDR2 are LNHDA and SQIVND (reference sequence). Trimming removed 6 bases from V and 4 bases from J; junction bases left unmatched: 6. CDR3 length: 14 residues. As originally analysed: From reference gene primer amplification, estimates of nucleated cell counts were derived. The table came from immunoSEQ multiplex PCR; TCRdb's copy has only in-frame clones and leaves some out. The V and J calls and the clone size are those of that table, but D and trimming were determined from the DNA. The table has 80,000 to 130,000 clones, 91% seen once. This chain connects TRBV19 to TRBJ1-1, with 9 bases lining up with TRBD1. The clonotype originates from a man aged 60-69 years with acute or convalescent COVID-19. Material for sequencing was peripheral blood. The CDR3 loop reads CASRTGGEATEAFF. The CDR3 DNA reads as TGTGCCAGTAGGACAGGGGGTGAAGCCACTGAAGCTTTCTTT.